Listed here are 21 T cell receptor beta chains from one sample, sequenced in a study of response to subunit inactivated influenza vaccine. TCRdb fed the RT-PCR reads into MiXCR, producing one record per CDR3 protein. Here the sample spans around 520,000 distinct CDR3 sequences, about 12% being singletons. Material: PBMCs from blood, obtained on the day of vaccination. These receptors all come from a man aged 50 to 60 who received an inactivated influenza vaccine.

CDR3 amino acids: CASRSRQGSPLHF. CDR3 bases: TGTGCCAGCAGGTCCCGACAGGGTTCACCCCTCCACTTT. V and J are TRBV7-8 and TRBJ1-6, with 7 bases fitting TRBD1. V dropped 6 bases and J dropped 9; count of bases not matched to a gene: 5. CDR3 length equals 13 residues. CDR1 is SGHVS, CDR2 FQNEAQ, per germline.

Ten or more counts support this clonotype. This chain uses TRBV12-3 or TRBV12-4 with TRBJ2-7; 8 bases fit TRBD1. The CDR3 spans 16 residues. Trimming at V came to 3 bases and at J to 3 bases, leaving 10 bases not matched to a gene. The CDR3 nucleotides are TGTGCCAGCAGTTTGTTGGCCGGGACAGGTCGCTACGAGCAGTACTTC. Protein sequence: CASSLLAGTGRYEQYF.

This clonotype appeared a few times. The chain joins TRBV10-3 to TRBJ2-3; unclear D gene. The V and J ends lost 0 bases and 3 bases respectively, with 7 bases between them. In germline, CDR1 is ENHRY, CDR2 SYGVKD. This CDR3 has 14 amino acids. CDR3 nucleotides: TGTGCCATCAGTGAGTCTTTGGGGACAGATACGCAGTATTTT. Its translation: CAISESLGTDTQYF.

The genes are TRBV20-1 and TRBJ2-3; D is possibly TRBD2 (5 bases). The V and J ends lost 7 bases and 0 bases respectively, with 11 bases between them. The CDR3 is 13 residues long. In germline, CDR1 is DFQATT, CDR2 SNEGSKA (reference sequence). The CDR3 loop is CSVNRGSTDTQYF. The CDR3, as DNA: TGCAGTGTTAATCGGGGAAGCACAGATACGCAGTATTTT.

This clonotype was counted between two and nine times. A read error may produce the germline difference seen at one junction end. The chain couples TRBV27 to TRBJ2-7; unclear D gene. This CDR3 has 15 amino acids. Germline CDR1 and CDR2: MNHEY and SMNVEV (reference sequence). Written as DNA, the CDR3 is TGTGCCAGTAGTTTATCGGAAGGGATCACCTACGAGCAGTACTTC. It is translated as CASSLSEGITYEQYF.

The rearrangement links TRBV18 to TRBJ1-1, with 7 nucleotides matching TRBD1. With 1 base clipped from V and 1 base from J, the junction kept 3 bases outside the gene matches. This CDR3 has 15 amino acids. Looked up from germline, CDR1 is KGHSH and CDR2 is LQKENI. For the CDR3, the DNA is TGTGCCAGCTCACCACAGGGGGCGCGGAACACTGAAGCTTTCTTT. Translation: CASSPQGARNTEAFF.

This rearrangement joins TRBV7-6 to TRBJ2-7; 13 positions agree with TRBD2. Per the germline V gene, CDR1 is SGHVS and CDR2 is FNYEAQ. V was pared by 4 bases and J by 2 bases, with 2 bases of the junction left unmatched. There are 15 residues in the CDR3. CDR3: CASSYGTSGAYEQYF. CDR3 nucleotides: TGTGCCAGCAGCTATGGGACTAGCGGGGCCTACGAGCAGTACTTC.

This clonotype was counted a few times. The chain is built from TRBV30 and TRBJ1-5; D may be TRBD1 (6 bases). This CDR3 is built from 14 residues. V was cut by 4 bases and J by 2 bases, with 12 bases left in between. Per germline, CDR1 GTSNPN and CDR2 SVGIG (reference sequence). The CDR3 sequence is CAWNTRGGNQPQHF. The CDR3 DNA reads as TGTGCCTGGAACACCAGGGGAGGCAATCAGCCCCAGCATTTT.

This clonotype occurred a few times. The genes are TRBV5-1 and TRBJ2-6; possible D gene TRBD2, 8 bases. The germline V gene encodes CDR1 SGHRS and CDR2 YFSETQ. The V end lost 0 bases, the J end lost 0 bases, and 28 bases lay between the germline ends. This CDR3 has 23 amino acids. The CDR3 DNA reads as TGCGCCAGCAGCTTGGTAGCGGGACAGAGGTTCCCCGGATCTGACTCTGGGGCCAACGTCCTGACTTTC. This sequence encodes CASSLVAGQRFPGSDSGANVLTF.

This clonotype was seen a handful of times. The chain has TRBV7-9 and TRBJ1-6, with D unresolved. The CDR3 consists of 16 residues. V lost 2 bases to trimming and J lost 0 bases, with 8 bases between them. Per germline, CDR1 SEHNR and CDR2 FQNEAQ (reference sequence). Here the CDR3 DNA reads TGTGCCAGCAGCTTATCCCCGAGCTCCTATAATTCACCCCTCCACTTT. It codes for CASSLSPSSYNSPLHF.

This clonotype was counted a few times. This chain links TRBV2 with TRBJ2-5; 8 positions match TRBD2. The V gene's germline CDR1 is SNHLY and CDR2 FYNNEI. J lost 2 bases, V lost 8 bases, and 7 bases had no gene match. The CDR3 length is 14 residues. The CDR3: CASERGPGQETQYF. The CDR3 nucleotides are TGTGCCAGCGAGCGGGGGCCGGGACAAGAGACCCAGTACTTC.

This clonotype was picked up a small number of times. The chain carries TRBV19 and TRBJ1-2; 8 bases are a match to TRBD1. Germline V gives CDR1 LNHDA, CDR2 SQIVND (reference sequence). There are 13 residues in the CDR3. Trimming took 7 bases from V and 7 from J; bases not matched to a gene: 8. The CDR3, as DNA: TGTGCCAGTAAAGCCGACAGGGGAAGTGGCTACACCTTC. The encoded protein is CASKADRGSGYTF.

This clonotype was counted a few times. The chain carries TRBV4-3 and TRBJ2-3; 7 bases align to TRBD1. The CDR3 consists of 15 residues. Losses at the gene ends were 2 bases for V and 5 bases for J; bases not matched to a gene: 7. The germline V gene encodes CDR1 LGHNA and CDR2 YSLEER. The CDR3 here is CASSQQPGQQDTQYF. CDR3 nucleotide sequence: TGCGCCAGCAGCCAACAACCGGGACAGCAAGATACGCAGTATTTT.

This clonotype was counted only a few times. The chain combines TRBV12-3 or TRBV12-4 with TRBJ1-5; the match to TRBD1 covers 10 bases. Germline trimming cut 6 bases from V and 3 bases from J; bases unmatched to any gene: 5. CDR3 length: 15 amino acids. CDR3 nucleotides: TGTGCCAGCAGATCGACAGGGGGCTCCAATCAGCCCCAGCATTTT. Its translation: CASRSTGGSNQPQHF.

V and J are TRBV6-2 or TRBV6-3 and TRBJ2-4; D not resolved. Germline V gene lookup returns CDR1 MNHEY and CDR2 SVGEGT. The CDR3 has 15 residues. V was shortened by 6 bases and J by 4 bases, with 16 bases between the two germline ends. The CDR3: CASSPELTRKNIQYF. As DNA, the CDR3 is TGTGCCAGCAGCCCCGAGCTGACAAGGAAAAACATTCAGTACTTC.

The CDR3 nucleotides read TGTGCCAGCAGCCAAGGCGGACTCAGGAGGGACTATGGCTACACCTTC. Protein product: CASSQGGLRRDYGYTF. The chain couples TRBV4-2 to TRBJ1-2, with D uncertain. V lost 1 base and J 3 bases, leaving 15 bases between the germline ends. The germline gives CDR1 LGHNA, CDR2 YNFKEQ. This CDR3 region has 16 residues.

This clonotype was picked up a small number of times. CDR3 bases: TGCGCCAGCAGCCGCGGGACTAGCGTTGATGGTGAGCAGTTCTTC. It specifies CASSRGTSVDGEQFF. The chain is built from TRBV4-1 and TRBJ2-1, with TRBD2 matching over 10 bases. The V and J ends lost 4 bases and 9 bases, in that order; junction bases with no gene match: 9. The length of the CDR3 is 15 residues. CDR1 and CDR2 (germline): MGHRA, YSYEKL.

This clonotype was picked up many times. The rearrangement uses TRBV29-1 and TRBJ2-3; tentative D call: TRBD1 (6 bases). Germline V gene lookup returns CDR1 SQVTM and CDR2 ANQGSEA. V was cut by 0 bases and J by 6 bases, with 7 bases left in between. The CDR3 totals 12 residues. The CDR3 DNA is TGCAGCGTTGAAGATAGGGGGGATACGCAGTATTTT. This codes for CSVEDRGDTQYF.

This clonotype was seen only a few times. DNA of the CDR3: TGCGCCAGCAGCCCCCTAACGGGAGGTTACAATGAGCAGTTCTTC. Encoded protein: CASSPLTGGYNEQFF. This sequence joins TRBV5-1 and TRBJ2-1, with 7 bases identical to TRBD2. V lost 4 bases, J lost 4 bases, and 8 bases stayed unmatched. The CDR3 covers 15 residues. Germline loops: CDR1 SGHRS, CDR2 YFSETQ.

The V gene is TRBV6-5, the J gene TRBJ2-2; TRBD2 is a possible D gene (7 bases). CDR1 and CDR2 from the germline V gene are MNHEY and SVGAGI. The CDR3 covers 15 residues. V lost 0 bases and J lost 4, with 9 bases in between. The CDR3 DNA sequence: TGTGCCAGCAGTTACTCGGGAGGGGGCACCGGGGAGCTGTTTTTT. It codes for CASSYSGGGTGELFF.

Only a few counts were recorded for this clonotype. The chain couples TRBV7-9 to TRBJ2-3; weak D call: TRBD2 (5 bases). The CDR3 loop spans 16 amino acids. Germline CDR1 and CDR2: SEHNR and FQNEAQ (reference sequence). Trimming took 5 bases from V and 0 from J, leaving 15 bases between them. The DNA of the CDR3 is TGTGCCAGCAGCCCTTGGCGGACTCGTAGCACAGATACGCAGTATTTT. This gives the protein CASSPWRTRSTDTQYF.